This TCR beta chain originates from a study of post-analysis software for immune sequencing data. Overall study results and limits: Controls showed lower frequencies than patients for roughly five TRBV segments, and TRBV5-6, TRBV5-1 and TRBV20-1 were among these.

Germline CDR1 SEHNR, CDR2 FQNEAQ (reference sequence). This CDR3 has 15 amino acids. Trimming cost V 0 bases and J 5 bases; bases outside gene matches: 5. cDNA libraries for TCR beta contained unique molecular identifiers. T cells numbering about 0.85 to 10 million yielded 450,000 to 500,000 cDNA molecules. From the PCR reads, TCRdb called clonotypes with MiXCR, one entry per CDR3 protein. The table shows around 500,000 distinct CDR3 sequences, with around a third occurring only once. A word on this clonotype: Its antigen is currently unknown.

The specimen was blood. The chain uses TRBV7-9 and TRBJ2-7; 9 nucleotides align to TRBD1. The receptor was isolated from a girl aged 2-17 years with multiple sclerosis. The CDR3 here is CASSLAGQGVDEQYF. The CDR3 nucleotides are TGTGCCAGCAGCTTAGCGGGACAGGGTGTCGACGAGCAGTACTTC.